These 26 T cell receptor beta chains were sequenced from one sample in a study of blood T cell repertoires in COVID-19. Profiling relied on immunoSEQ multiplex PCR, and the TCRdb table lists in-frame clones only, not all of them. The table includes approximately 260,000 clones, 70% to 90% detected once. The sample comprised PBMCs or T cells enriched from blood (not recorded which). These receptor sequences come from a woman aged 50 to 60 who had been exposed to COVID-19.

This rearrangement joins TRBV18 to TRBJ1-6; TRBD1 matches at 7 bases. V lost 4 bases to trimming and J lost 5 bases; unmatched junction nucleotides: 2. The CDR3 sequence is 14 residues long. CDR1 KGHSH and CDR2 LQKENI come from the germline V gene. The CDR3 loop reads CASSQGADNSPLHF. The CDR3, as DNA: TGTGCCAGCTCACAGGGGGCGGATAATTCACCCCTCCACTTT. Drawing the rest from reference TRBV18 and TRBJ1-6, the complete variable domain is NAGVMQNPRHLVRRRGQEARLRCSPMKGHSHVYWYRQLPEEGLKFMVYLQKENIIDESGMPKERFSAEFPKEGPSILRIQQVVRGDSAAYFCASSQGADNSPLHFGNGTRLTVT.

The chain has TRBV28 and TRBJ1-4; 11 nucleotides agree with TRBD1. CDR1 MDHEN and CDR2 SYDVKM come from the germline V gene. This CDR3 is 16 amino acids long. Unmatched junction bases numbered 8, after V lost 8 bases and J lost 3 bases. CDR3 sequence: CASEGQGGSANEKLFF. The CDR3 nucleotides are TGTGCCAGCGAGGGACAGGGGGGCTCGGCTAATGAAAAACTGTTTTTT.

The V call is TRBV28, the J call TRBJ1-5; TRBD1 is a possible D gene (6 bases). Trimming shortened V by 6 bases and J by 0 bases, and 12 bases separated the two germline ends. The V gene's germline CDR1 is MDHEN and CDR2 SYDVKM. The CDR3 has 15 amino acids. The chain's CDR3 is CASRKGGDSNQPQHF. CDR3 nucleotides: TGTGCCAGCAGAAAAGGGGGGGATAGCAATCAGCCCCAGCATTTT.

The J gene is TRBJ2-1, the V gene TRBV3-1 (or the pseudogene TRBV3-2); 16 bases align to TRBD2. The CDR3 loop spans 20 amino acids. Germline CDR1 reads LGHDT; CDR2 reads YNNKEL (reference sequence). The J segment lost 1 base and the V segment lost 3 bases, leaving 9 bases of the junction unmatched. The CDR3 DNA is TGTGCCAGCAGCCATTCCTCGGGACTAGCGGGGGGGAAGTCCTACAATGAGCAGTTCTTC. Its translation: CASSHSSGLAGGKSYNEQFF.

V is TRBV12-5 and J is TRBJ2-1; 8 bases are a match to TRBD1. Germline loops: CDR1 LGHNT, CDR2 FRNRAP. V lost 5 bases, J lost 6 bases, and 12 bases stayed unmatched. CDR3 size: 16 residues. CDR3 bases: TGTGCTAGTGGTCGATCCCAGGGGGCCGGGGGCAATGAGCAGTTCTTC. It encodes CASGRSQGAGGNEQFF.

This chain joins TRBV5-4 and TRBJ1-1; D ambiguous. The V gene's germline CDR1 is SGHNT and CDR2 YYREEE (reference sequence). The germline V and J ends were trimmed by 6 bases and 1 base, with 28 bases remaining between them. The CDR3 length is 19 residues. The CDR3 sequence: CASNKGAPHNFLGNTEAFF. The CDR3 DNA sequence: TGTGCCAGCAATAAAGGAGCGCCCCACAACTTTCTTGGGAACACTGAAGCTTTCTTT.

The chain joins TRBV11-2 to TRBJ1-5; D gene unclear. Trimming removed 0 bases at V and 2 bases at J, with 14 bases between. Germline-derived CDR1 and CDR2 are SGHAT and FQNNGV. This CDR3 contains 17 residues. This chain's CDR3 is CASSLDRTLPGNQPQHF. DNA of the CDR3: TGTGCCAGCAGCTTAGATCGAACCCTTCCGGGCAATCAGCCCCAGCATTTT.

This clone appeared once. The rearrangement joins TRBV12-3 or TRBV12-4 to TRBJ1-5; 8 nucleotides agree with TRBD1. CDR3 length equals 13 residues. V was clipped by 7 bases and J by 8 bases; unmatched bases: 7. The CDR3 here is CASTSDRDKPQHF. The CDR3 DNA follows: TGTGCCAGCACCTCGGACAGGGACAAGCCCCAGCATTTT.

In its sample, this clone was seen once. This chain joins TRBV7-2 and TRBJ2-5; perhaps TRBD1 as D (6 bases). The length of the CDR3 is 14 residues. Trimming removed 5 bases at V and 7 bases at J, with 17 bases between. Germline CDR1 and CDR2: SGHTA and FQGNSA. CDR3 DNA sequence: TGTGCCAGCAGCGACCAGGGGTTTAAAGGGACCCAGTACTTC. As protein: CASSDQGFKGTQYF.

This chain uses TRBV30 with TRBJ2-7; D is unresolved. Germline V CDR1 and CDR2: GTSNPN, SVGIG (reference sequence). This CDR3 is 13 amino acids long. The ends were cut back, 3 bases at V and 0 bases at J, with 9 bases in the middle. CDR3 protein: CAWRGSNSYEQYF. For the CDR3, the DNA is TGTGCCTGGAGGGGCTCGAACTCCTACGAGCAGTACTTC.

The chain carries TRBV6-2 or TRBV6-3 and TRBJ2-5, with D maybe TRBD2 (5 bases). This CDR3 region has 14 residues. Trimming took off 2 bases at V and 6 bases at J, with 13 bases between the two ends. The germline gives CDR1 MNHEY, CDR2 SVGEGT. The DNA of the CDR3 is TGTGCCAGCAGTTACGGAACTAGTCGGCAGACCCAGTACTTC. This encodes CASSYGTSRQTQYF.

CDR3 amino acids: CASSPGQAETQYF. CDR3 DNA: TGTGCCAGCAGCCCAGGACAGGCGGAGACCCAGTACTTC. The V call is TRBV7-9, the J call TRBJ2-5, with 7 bases matching TRBD1. The junction had 5 bases not matched to a gene; V was cut back by 5 bases and J by 5 bases. CDR1 SEHNR and CDR2 FQNEAQ come from the germline V gene (reference sequence). CDR3 length: 13 residues.

The CDR3 protein is CASSDDSGTEAFF. In nucleotides, the CDR3 is TGTGCCAGCAGTGACGATTCGGGCACTGAAGCTTTCTTT. The rearrangement joins TRBV2 to TRBJ1-1; no clear D gene. V was pared by 3 bases and J by 4 bases, with 9 bases between. The germline V gene encodes CDR1 SNHLY and CDR2 FYNNEI. This CDR3 spans 13 amino acids. Supplemented by reference TRBV2 and TRBJ1-1, the full variable domain reads EPEVTQTPSHQVTQMGQEVILRCVPISNHLYFYWYRQILGQKVEFLVSFYNNEISEKSEIFDDQFSVERPDGSNFTLKIRSTKLEDSAMYFCASSDDSGTEAFFGQGTRLTVV.

The chain combines TRBV7-9 with TRBJ2-2; D remains ambiguous. The CDR3 contains 14 residues. In germline, CDR1 is SEHNR, CDR2 FQNEAQ (reference sequence). V was shortened by 10 bases and J by 1 base, with 13 bases between the two germline ends. The DNA of the CDR3 is TGTGCCAACCACGGCCGGAGGAACACCGGGGAGCTGTTTTTT. Its protein product is CANHGRRNTGELFF.

The V call is TRBV9, the J call TRBJ2-1, with 10 bases that match TRBD2. The ends lost 4 bases at V and 7 bases at J; junction bases unmatched: 11. The germline V gene has CDR1 SGDLS and CDR2 YYNGEE. There are 16 residues in the CDR3. The CDR3 nucleotides read TGTGCCAGCAGCACCCCACTAGCGGGGCCGGCGAATGAGCAGTTCTTC. It encodes CASSTPLAGPANEQFF. The full variable domain, with the rest looked up from reference TRBV9 and TRBJ2-1, is DSGVTQTPKHLITATGQRVTLRCSPRSGDLSVYWYQQSLDQGLQFLIQYYNGEERAKGNILERFSAQQFPDLHSELNLSSLELGDSALYFCASSTPLAGPANEQFFGPGTRLTVL.

This chain joins TRBV29-1 and TRBJ2-5; TRBD2 aligns across 10 bases. The CDR3 totals 13 residues. Germline values: CDR1 SQVTM, CDR2 ANQGSEA. Losses at the gene ends were 6 bases for V and 2 bases for J; bases not matched to a gene: 3. DNA for the CDR3: TGCAGCGTCCTAGCGGGGGTTCAAGAGACCCAGTACTTC. Its protein is CSVLAGVQETQYF.

The V gene is TRBV2, the J gene TRBJ2-1; 11 positions match TRBD1. The CDR3 consists of 16 residues. The germline V gene has CDR1 SNHLY and CDR2 FYNNEI. Trimming at V came to 3 bases and at J to 4 bases, leaving 5 bases not matched to a gene. This chain's CDR3 is CASSDGTGGQYNEQFF. DNA for the CDR3: TGTGCCAGCAGTGACGGGACAGGGGGGCAATACAATGAGCAGTTCTTC.

The V call is TRBV25-1, the J call TRBJ2-3; 13 nucleotides match TRBD2. The V and J ends lost 5 bases and 6 bases, in that order; junction bases with no gene match: 8. There are 16 residues in the CDR3. CDR1 MGHDK and CDR2 SYGVNS come from the germline V gene. The CDR3 region has the DNA TGTGCCAGCAGTCCCCGGACTAGCGGGGGCGGGGATACGCAGTATTTT. Translation: CASSPRTSGGGDTQYF.

The gene calls are TRBV18 and TRBJ1-3, with 9 bases that match TRBD1. Germline values: CDR1 KGHSH, CDR2 LQKENI. After removal of 2 bases from V and 11 bases from J, the junction contained 7 bases not matched to a gene. The CDR3 extends over 14 amino acids. The CDR3, as DNA: TGTGCCAGCTCACCAGGGACAGGGACTGGCGCCATATATTTT. The encoded protein is CASSPGTGTGAIYF. The full variable domain, completed using reference TRBV18 and TRBJ1-3, is NAGVMQNPRHLVRRRGQEARLRCSPMKGHSHVYWYRQLPEEGLKFMVYLQKENIIDESGMPKERFSAEFPKEGPSILRIQQVVRGDSAAYFCASSPGTGTGAIYFGEGSWLTVV.

The chain carries TRBV27 and TRBJ1-5, with a possible D match to TRBD1 (6 bases). V was cut by 2 bases and J by 7 bases, with 12 bases left in between. Germline assignment: CDR1 MNHEY and CDR2 SMNVEV (reference sequence). The CDR3 contains 14 residues. CDR3 protein: CASSLIGTRQPQHF. The CDR3, as DNA: TGTGCCAGCAGTTTAATCGGGACACGGCAGCCCCAGCATTTT.

The J gene is TRBJ2-1, the V gene TRBV5-1; TRBD2 matches at 9 bases. Trimming removed 4 bases from V and 7 bases from J; junction bases left unmatched: 9. Germline values: CDR1 SGHRS, CDR2 YFSETQ. The CDR3 spans 15 residues. CDR3 DNA: TGCGCCAGCAGCCCGATAGGGCTAGCGGGGAATGAGCAGTTCTTC. Encoded protein: CASSPIGLAGNEQFF.

In nucleotides, the CDR3 is TGTGCCAGCAGCGGGGCAGTAAACACCGGGGAGCTGTTTTTT. Its protein product is CASSGAVNTGELFF. The chain carries TRBV7-3 and TRBJ2-2; D may be TRBD1 (5 bases). Germline V gene sequence: CDR1 SGHTA, CDR2 FQGTGA. V was trimmed by 5 bases and J by 2 bases, leaving 9 bases between them. This CDR3 has 14 residues.

The V gene is TRBV11-2, the J gene TRBJ2-7; D remains ambiguous. Trimming removed 2 bases at V and 0 bases at J, with 8 bases between. Germline V CDR1 and CDR2: SGHAT, FQNNGV. The CDR3 contains 14 residues. CDR3 sequence reads: CASSLRDSSYEQYF. In DNA form, the CDR3 reads TGTGCCAGCAGCTTAAGAGATTCCTCCTACGAGCAGTACTTC. Drawing the rest from reference TRBV11-2 and TRBJ2-7, the complete variable domain is EAGVAQSPRYKIIEKRQSVAFWCNPISGHATLYWYQQILGQGPKLLIQFQNNGVVDDSQLPKDRFSAERLKGVDSTLKIQPAKLEDSAVYLCASSLRDSSYEQYFGPGTRLTVT.

This clone was detected only a few times. The rearrangement joins TRBV5-4 to TRBJ2-7; 8 positions match TRBD1. This CDR3 has 13 amino acids. Germline V CDR1 and CDR2: SGHNT, YYREEE (reference sequence). Trimming at V came to 4 bases and at J to 5 bases, leaving 5 bases not matched to a gene. The CDR3 sequence is CASSTTGVNEQYF. Written as DNA, the CDR3 is TGTGCCAGCAGCACGACAGGGGTCAACGAGCAGTACTTC.

This clone came up once. This rearrangement joins TRBV5-1 to TRBJ2-1; D gene uncertain. Trimming pared 6 bases from V and 5 bases from J, leaving 15 bases between. Germline CDR1 reads SGHRS; CDR2 reads YFSETQ. The CDR3 has 14 residues. The chain's CDR3 is CASKAAVANNEQFF. The CDR3 DNA sequence: TGCGCCAGCAAGGCGGCAGTAGCCAACAATGAGCAGTTCTTC. Looking up the rest from reference TRBV5-1 and TRBJ2-1 gives the full variable domain: KAGVTQTPRYLIKTRGQQVTLSCSPISGHRSVSWYQQTPGQGLQFLFEYFSETQRNKGNFPGRFSGRQFSNSRSEMNVSTLELGDSALYLCASKAAVANNEQFFGPGTRLTVL.

The J gene is TRBJ1-1, the V gene TRBV28, with 7 positions matching TRBD1. The CDR3 length is 12 residues. Looked up from germline, CDR1 is MDHEN and CDR2 is SYDVKM. J lost 8 bases, V lost 1 base, and 1 base had no gene match. The DNA of the CDR3 is TGTGCCAGCAGTTTATTACAGGGGGAAGCTTTCTTT. This codes for CASSLLQGEAFF.